This section outlines one T cell receptor (beta chain) sequence together with its context. Its specific antigen is unknown. Base qualities are missing; no much larger clone stands one base away. This entry is derived from a study of blood T cells in healthy people across ages (dated by TCRdb to the mid-2010s). Concerning the study at large: In model experiments, template switching captured roughly one uniquely barcoded TCR beta cDNA molecule for every two T cells. Using deep sequencing normalized with unique cDNA molecular identifiers, the study measured how TCR beta repertoire diversity changes with age. The donors were divided into four age groups: young (average around 15 years), middle-aged (approximately 42), aged (approximately 62) and long-lived (more than 75). The study analyzed two additional independent replicas of 1 million unique cDNA reads from the same blood draw for two donors, one aged 18 to 29 and one aged 80 or older. Points the paper makes about the study in general: Since profiling was done on bulk unsorted PBMCs, naive and antigen-experienced compartments could not be conclusively compared. The percentage of naive T cells measured by flow cytometry correlated strongly with observed TCR beta diversity. Observed TCR beta diversity per million T cells fell roughly linearly with age, and a significant reduction was already apparent by age around 36. Estimates of total diversity based on one million sequenced T cells were regarded as lower bounds and as underestimates. Donor CMV infection status was unknown, potentially confounding age-related changes in expanded clonotypes. Compared with the aged group, the long-lived group had more naive CD4+ T cells, fewer expanded clones and increased TCR diversity, suggesting age selection.

The library was generated by 5' RACE. Sequenced using an Illumina HiSeq 2500. The second PCR ran for roughly 7 to 12 cycles and used a J-beta primer mix along with a sample-barcoded 5' primer. A template-switch 5' adaptor carrying 12 random nucleotides introduced a unique molecular identifier onto each TCR beta cDNA molecule. Each sample yielded at least 3 million CDR3-containing paired-end reads. First-strand cDNA synthesis was performed from all RNA using the Mint cDNA synthesis kit, with priming by a TRBC-specific oligonucleotide. Following uracil-DNA glycosylase treatment, all cDNA underwent a first 18-cycle PCR with the universal primers M1SS and BC2_uni_R. The authors' analysis ran thus. For normalization, 1 million high-quality reads were randomly selected from each sample, with every read carrying a distinct molecular identifier. Reads sharing molecular identifiers were discarded rather than binned into consensus sequences. CDR3 identification, clonotype clustering and error correction used MiTCR with a Q25 quality threshold and the strictest error-elimination algorithm. A nonparametric unseen species model with Euler transformation was used to estimate lower-bound total TCR beta diversity. TCRdb reprocessed the public reads (quality trimming at Q25 with fastp, clone calling with MiXCR) and kept in-frame beta chains. CDR3 protein duplicates are merged, each entry listing the most common genes and DNA. These V and J calls rely on TCRdb rather than the paper's analysis. The sample has about 570,000 distinct CDR3 sequences on record, about 28% of them singletons. Clones ranked in the top ten supply approximately 3.5% of the sample.

The donors were about 40 Caucasian individuals from Russia, aged roughly 6 to 100 years, who were systemically healthy. Ten milliliters of peripheral blood were drawn from each donor into EDTA-treated Vacutainer tubes. Ficoll-Paque density-gradient centrifugation was used to isolate PBMCs, with at least 6.5 million per sample. Trizol reagent was used to extract total RNA from PBMCs, with at least 6 micrograms per sample. For every donor, an aliquot of PBMCs went through flow cytometry to measure the percentages of naive CD45RAhigh/CD27high T cells. Clipping removes 3 bases from V and 1 base from J, with 8 as the unmatched junction base count. CDR1 and CDR2 are drawn from the germline V gene (reference sequence): LGHDT, YNNKEL. The CDR3 starts with the cysteine, ends with the phenylalanine, and has 17 residues. Solely the CDR3 DNA is kept, with 51 bases framed from the first base. A further study also used this sample, focusing on T cells of mothers and their children. Looking at the second paper: The donors were nine systemically healthy Caucasian individuals, made up of three mothers and their six children. cDNA synthesis used all of the extracted RNA, with roughly 1.5 ug of RNA in each 15 ul reaction. Sample barcodes and 2-4 random nucleotides were added via the M1S primer in the second PCR. Each mother yielded over 8.5 million TCR beta CDR3 reads and each child 3 million to 3.5 million reads. Thymic selection shapes the output of TCR recombination in a similar way in related and unrelated pairs, and inherited differences have a minor effect. Related mother-child pairs always showed normalized repertoire overlap that was slightly higher than in unrelated mother-child pairs, though the difference was never significant. With a sensitivity of about 100 clones per million clonotypes, no persistent microchimeric T cell clones were detected. Deep NGS was used in the study to compare the TCR beta repertoires of mothers and children and to look for features that separate related mother-child pairs from unrelated individuals. Mothers averaged roughly 40 +/- 4 years of age and children averaged about 10 +/- 4 years. After adapter ligation with NEBNext reagents, the libraries were sequenced on Illumina HiSeq 2000 with 100+100 nt paired-end reads. To avoid cross-contamination, the mother libraries and the child libraries were prepared a month apart and sequenced in separate runs. Between roughly 500,000 and 2,000,000 distinct TCR beta clonotypes were identified per donor. Naive TCR beta clonotypes were estimated from low-frequency clonotypes matched to each donor's FACS-determined naive share, without sorting.

The TCR sequence derives from a boy younger than 10 in good health. The chain employs TRBV3-1 and TRBJ2-4, and 8 junctional nucleotides match TRBD2. The sample taken for sequencing was blood. The nucleotides read TGTGCCAGCAGCCATGGCGGGAGGTTCCCTGCCAAAAACATTCAGTACTTC. Its translation is CASSHGGRFPAKNIQYF.